Below, one T cell receptor beta chain is given with its context. No antigen is known for it. This sample is part of a study of persistence of HIV-infected CD4 T cells. Turning to the study itself: Multiple blood draws of up to roughly 200 mL, except a couple of donors with single leukapheresis.

The stimulus was an HIV-1 Gag 15-mer peptide pool, about 1 ug/peptide/mL. CD40L/CD69 double-negative CD45RO-high memory CD4+ T cells were collected. This was the immunoSEQ version 4 assay in survey mode. TCRdb keeps only in-frame clones here, not all; method: immunoSEQ multiplex PCR. The sample lists about 32,000 clones, 80% to 90% occurring once. Overall study results and limits: CMV- and Gag-responding cells had lower TCRbeta richness than CD3/CD28-responding cells.

CDR3 size: 12 residues. Per germline, CDR1 SGHAT and CDR2 FQDESV (reference sequence). Trimming pared 1 base from V and 5 bases from J, leaving 6 bases between. The sequenced sample was CD4+ T cells sorted from PBMCs after approximately 20-hour stimulation, obtained from a patient who received antiretroviral therapy. The source is an adult woman with HIV who was CMV-seropositive. This chain joins TRBV11-1 and TRBJ2-7; D uncertain. DNA of the CDR3: TGTGCCAGCAGCTTAGGAGTTAACGAGCAGTACTTC. Translated, it gives CASSLGVNEQYF.